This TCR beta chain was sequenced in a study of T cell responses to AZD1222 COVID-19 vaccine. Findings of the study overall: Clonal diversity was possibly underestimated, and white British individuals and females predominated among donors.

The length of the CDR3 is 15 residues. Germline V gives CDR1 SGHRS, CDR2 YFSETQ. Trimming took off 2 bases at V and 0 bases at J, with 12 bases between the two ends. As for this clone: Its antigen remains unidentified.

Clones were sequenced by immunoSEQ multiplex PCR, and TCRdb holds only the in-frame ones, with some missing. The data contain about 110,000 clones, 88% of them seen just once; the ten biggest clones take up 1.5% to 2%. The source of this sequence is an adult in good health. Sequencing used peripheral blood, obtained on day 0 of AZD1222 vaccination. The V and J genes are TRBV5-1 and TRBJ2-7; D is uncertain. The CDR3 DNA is TGCGCCAGCAGCTTAGACGGGCATAGCTCCTACGAGCAGTACTTC. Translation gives CASSLDGHSSYEQYF.